Listed below are T cell receptor beta chains from one sample, sequenced in a study of blood T cell repertoires in COVID-19. Clones were read by immunoSEQ multiplex PCR, and TCRdb kept only the in-frame ones, dropping some. This table holds over 250,000 clones, about 87% found once. Sequenced input: PBMCs or T cells enriched from blood (not recorded which). These receptors were obtained from a woman aged 18-30 years who had recovered from COVID-19. Both conserved end residues are part of each CDR3. Fields, in order: V gene, J gene, CDR3 protein.

TRBV27	TRBJ2-3	CASSLGVVAGGAQYF
TRBV3-1/TRBV3-2	TRBJ1-2	CASSQVGGVLEGYTF
TRBV7-9	TRBJ2-5	CASSRQAGTETQYF
TRBV7-2	TRBJ1-1	CASSSPIANTEAFF
TRBV12-3/TRBV12-4	TRBJ2-7	CASSLVAPYEQYF
TRBV30	TRBJ1-2	CAYKTGSIGYTF
TRBV6-5	TRBJ2-7	CASSYSLAGAEQYF
TRBV11-2	TRBJ2-1	CASSLAMGRNEQFF
TRBV19	TRBJ1-3	CACRRPGNTIYF
TRBV3-1/TRBV3-2	TRBJ2-5	CASSLGAGRETQYF
TRBV14	TRBJ2-5	CAPPGRDETQYF
TRBV15	TRBJ2-1	CATSRKMSAGERNEQFF
TRBV4-2	TRBJ2-1	CASSQESTGGWDNEQFF
TRBV7-3	TRBJ2-1	CASSLIGTSGRVGNEQFF
TRBV21-1	TRBJ1-3	CASSKGAFPGQGSGNTIYF
TRBV27	TRBJ1-1	CASSLPAGRETEAFF
TRBV28	TRBJ1-4	CASSSPDEKLFF
TRBV5-6	TRBJ1-6	CASSPRGGGNSPLHF
TRBV18	TRBJ1-1	CASSPTGYQTEAFF
TRBV5-1	TRBJ1-2	CASSKGRGYGYTF
TRBV12-3/TRBV12-4	TRBJ1-2	CASSPGRGHGYTF
TRBV7-3	TRBJ2-3	CASSLFPALAGGPSTDTQYF
TRBV11-2	TRBJ2-1	CASSGLRAYNEQFF
TRBV5-1	TRBJ2-3	CASSLVLAGDTDTQYF
TRBV19	TRBJ1-1	CASRLQGPGYTEAFF
TRBV27	TRBJ1-5	CASSLVGGNQPQHF